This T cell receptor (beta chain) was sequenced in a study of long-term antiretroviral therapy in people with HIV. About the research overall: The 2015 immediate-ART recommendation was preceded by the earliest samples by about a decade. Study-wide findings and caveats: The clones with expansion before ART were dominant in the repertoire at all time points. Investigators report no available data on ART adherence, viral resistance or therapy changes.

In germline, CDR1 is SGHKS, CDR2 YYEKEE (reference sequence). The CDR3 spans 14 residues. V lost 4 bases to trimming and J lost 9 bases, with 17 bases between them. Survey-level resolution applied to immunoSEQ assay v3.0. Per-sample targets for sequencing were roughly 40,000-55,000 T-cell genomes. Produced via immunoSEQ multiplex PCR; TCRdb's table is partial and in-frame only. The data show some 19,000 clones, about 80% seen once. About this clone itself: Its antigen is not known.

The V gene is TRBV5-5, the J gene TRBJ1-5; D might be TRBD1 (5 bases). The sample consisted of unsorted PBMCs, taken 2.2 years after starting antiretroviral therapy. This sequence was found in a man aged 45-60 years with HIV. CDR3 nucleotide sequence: TGTGCCAGCAGCCCCCGAGGGGACGGCGGGCCCCAGCATTTT. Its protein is CASSPRGDGGPQHF.